This T cell receptor (beta chain) was sequenced for a study of CD4+ T cells in melanoma. Generated by immunoSEQ multiplex PCR, the TCRdb table keeps only in-frame clones and is missing some. Of 13,000 to 15,000 clones in the sample, 62% were seen once. Germline CDR1 GTSNPN, CDR2 SVGIG (reference sequence). V was trimmed by 3 bases and J by 14 bases, leaving 14 bases between them. The CDR3 is made up of 12 amino acids. Study-wide findings and caveats: CD8+ T cell, macrophage and B cell function reportedly correlated with neoantigen-specific CD4+ T cells.

The sample holds a few counts of this clone. Its antigen is not identified. Sequences were obtained from cells from a culture (not recorded whether cultured in vitro). The receptor was isolated from a human donor with melanoma. The rearrangement links TRBV30 to TRBJ1-6, with D hard to call. CDR3 protein: CAWSVGPASLHF. DNA for the CDR3: TGTGCCTGGAGCGTAGGGCCGGCGTCCCTCCACTTT.